Below, one T cell receptor (beta chain) is given with its context. The target antigen is unknown. cDNA libraries of TCR beta carried unique molecular identifiers. TCRdb re-analysed the PCR reads in MiXCR, keeping a single row per CDR3 protein. Of roughly 870,000 distinct CDR3 sequences listed, roughly 58% were seen once; the top ten hold 4.6%. This record comes from a study of post-analysis software for immune sequencing data. Overall study findings and caveats: When the samples were clustered directly with F measure, those that had been prepared in the same batch showed strong co-clustering. Included in a set of about 5 TRBV segments more frequent in patients than controls were TRBV5-6, TRBV5-1 and TRBV20-1.

The CDR3 has 15 residues. Germline V gene sequence: CDR1 SGHTA, CDR2 FQGTGA. The V end lost 1 base, the J end lost 5 bases, and 14 bases lay between the germline ends. This sequence was found in a girl between 10 and 17 years old with multiple sclerosis. This rearrangement joins TRBV7-3 to TRBJ2-5; D gene unclear. The sequenced sample was blood. CDR3 sequence reads: CASSLRPAQRETQYF. CDR3 nucleotides: TGTGCCAGCAGCTTAAGGCCGGCCCAGAGGGAGACCCAGTACTTC.